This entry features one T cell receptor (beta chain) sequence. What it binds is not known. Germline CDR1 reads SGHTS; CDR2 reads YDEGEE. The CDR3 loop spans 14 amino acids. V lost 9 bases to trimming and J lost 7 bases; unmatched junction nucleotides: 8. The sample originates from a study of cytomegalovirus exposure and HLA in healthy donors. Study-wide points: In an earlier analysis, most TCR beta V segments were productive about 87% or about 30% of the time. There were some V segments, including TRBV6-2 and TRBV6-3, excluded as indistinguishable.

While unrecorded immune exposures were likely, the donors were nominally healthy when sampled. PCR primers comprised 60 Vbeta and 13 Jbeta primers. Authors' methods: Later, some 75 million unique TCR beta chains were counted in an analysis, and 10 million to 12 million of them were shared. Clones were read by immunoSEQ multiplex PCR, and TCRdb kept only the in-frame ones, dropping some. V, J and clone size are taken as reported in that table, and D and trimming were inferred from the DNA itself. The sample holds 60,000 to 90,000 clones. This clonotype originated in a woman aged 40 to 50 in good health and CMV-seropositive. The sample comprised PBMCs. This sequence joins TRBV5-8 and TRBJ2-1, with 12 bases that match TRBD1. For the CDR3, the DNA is TGTGCCACCAGGGACAGGGGGCTATCTAATGAGCAGTTCTTC. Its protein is CATRDRGLSNEQFF.